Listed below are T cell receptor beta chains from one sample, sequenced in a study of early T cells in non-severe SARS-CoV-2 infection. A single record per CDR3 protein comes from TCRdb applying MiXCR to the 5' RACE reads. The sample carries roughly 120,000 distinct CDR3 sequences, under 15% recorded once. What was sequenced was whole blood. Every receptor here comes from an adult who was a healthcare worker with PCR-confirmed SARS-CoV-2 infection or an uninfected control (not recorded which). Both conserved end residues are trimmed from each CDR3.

ASSSYQSSGNEQF	TRBV6-6
ASSLAGLNEKLF	TRBV5-6
SARTQRGPHYVQY	TRBV20-1
AWRDLGLAGYEQY	TRBV30
ASSNGQGYQETQY	TRBV5-1
ASSERLADTQY	TRBV2
ASSLDGGDATEAF	TRBV5-1
ASSPTGYSPLH	TRBV7-2
ASSSLGPITDTQY	TRBV12-3/TRBV12-4
ASRGRGQTEAF	TRBV7-8
ASSSDRGSNQPQH	TRBV7-9
ASSPDPKQGWDEKLF	TRBV5-5
ASSPRKDTEAF	TRBV18
ASSQAGTGVEQY	TRBV3-1
ASSHGENTEAF	TRBV7-3
ATSRRGGGTDTQY	TRBV15
ASSPYGPFLAGVDEQY	TRBV7-2
ASSNSGRQGMTYEQY	TRBV19
ASSSLAGGTNEQF	TRBV2
ASTPGGNQPQH	TRBV12-3/TRBV12-4
ASGEAYGYT	TRBV12-3/TRBV12-4
ASSVTVEQY	TRBV11-2
ASSFGQNSPLH	TRBV27
AWSGRLLGHGYT	TRBV30
ASAPGQGYPGANVLT	TRBV27
AISGGTENTGELF	TRBV10-3
ASSFRGEQY	TRBV13
ASSPQLATYNEQF	TRBV5-1
ASSLEGFSRGYKEQF	TRBV7-6
ASSEVGEKLF	TRBV10-2
SVESREAF	TRBV29-1
SASGGAYEQF	TRBV20-1
ASSPWDIQPQH	TRBV27
ASTIPTLTDTQY	TRBV11-2
ASSLGGRTSSYNEQF	TRBV11-2
SVGGDSTSPGELF	TRBV29-1
ASSYAGGAALTSYGYT	TRBV5-6
ASPVLAKNIQY	TRBV6-6
ASSPVGGGYT	TRBV12-3/TRBV12-4
ASSPMLGVNTGELF	TRBV5-4
ASRPFAGDTGELF	TRBV5-1
ASSAGASYEQY	TRBV6-1
ASSLGGNNEQY	TRBV11-2
ASSLGRGLDEQF	TRBV7-8
ASSPLRDRGQETQY	TRBV11-2
ASSLYGGTSTDTQY	TRBV5-6
ASRQSGGEKLF	TRBV14
ASSRGEGGTGPQH	TRBV12-3/TRBV12-4
ASSFSFEQF	TRBV7-9
ASSLVSTSISGNTIY	TRBV5-5
AISDRDQGAF	TRBV10-3
ASSLFGSTDTQY	TRBV5-6
ASSISGGLALDTQY	TRBV19